This record concerns one T cell receptor (beta chain) sequence. Its antigen is undetermined. The source of the sample is a study of cytomegalovirus exposure and HLA in healthy donors. Study summary: In an earlier analysis, 90 million to 120 million unique TCR beta sequences were found from approximately 170 million T cells.

V lost 5 bases and J lost 2, with 13 bases in between. This CDR3 is built from 15 residues. Germline V gene data show CDR1 as LNHDA and CDR2 as SQIVND (reference sequence). Broader study findings: What TCR beta sequences reportedly achieved was accurate prediction of HLA-A and HLA-B alleles in most subjects.

The PCR employed 60 Vbeta primers together with 13 Jbeta primers. Clones were read by immunoSEQ multiplex PCR, and TCRdb kept only the in-frame ones, dropping some. Of tens of thousands of clones listed, around four fifths are singletons. The sequence came from a male donor in good health and CMV-seropositive. The source material was PBMCs. V and J are TRBV19 and TRBJ1-5, with D unresolved. Here the CDR3 reads CASSRTFHGNQPQHF. For the CDR3, the DNA is TGTGCCAGTAGTCGTACTTTTCACGGCAATCAGCCCCAGCATTTT.